Listed below are T cell receptor beta chains from one sample, sequenced in a study of cytomegalovirus exposure and HLA in healthy donors. Profiling relied on immunoSEQ multiplex PCR, and the TCRdb table lists in-frame clones only, not all of them. The sample has around 120,000 clones; 60% to 85% are singletons. Sequences were obtained from PBMCs. These receptors all come from a woman aged 25 to 39 in good health and CMV-seropositive. CDR3s include the opening cysteine and the closing phenylalanine or tryptophan. A D gene is named only where the DNA matches it firmly. Clone size is given for some rows only: seen once, a few or many times, or a class if the clone is expanded.

clone_size,v_call,j_call,d_call,cdr3_aa,cdr3_nt
-,TRBV5-8,TRBJ2-7,TRBD2,CASSTLAGDKSYEQYF,TGTGCCAGCAGCACCCTAGCGGGGGATAAGAGCTACGAGCAGTACTTC
-,TRBV6-6,TRBJ1-5,TRBD1,CASSLGQGSNQPQHF,TGTGCCAGCAGTTTGGGACAGGGCTCCAATCAGCCCCAGCATTTT
-,TRBV9,TRBJ1-2,TRBD1,CASSVEGARGRGYGYTF,TGTGCCAGCAGCGTAGAAGGGGCGAGGGGGCGCGGGTATGGCTACACCTTC
-,TRBV10-1,TRBJ2-7,-,CASSESGSHEQYF,TGCGCCAGCAGTGAGTCCGGGTCCCACGAGCAGTACTTC
few,TRBV4-2,TRBJ1-4,-,CASSRGGGTNEKLFF,TGTGCCAGCAGTCGCGGGGGCGGAACTAATGAAAAACTGTTTTTT
few,TRBV5-1,TRBJ1-1,-,CASSLEQVAFF,TGCGCCAGCAGCTTGGAACAGGTAGCTTTCTTT
-,TRBV5-1,TRBJ2-5,-,CASSRGTSRLGQETQYF,TGCGCCAGCAGCCGGGGAACATCGAGGTTGGGTCAAGAGACCCAGTACTTC
-,TRBV18,TRBJ2-7,-,CASSPQVGATYEQYF,TGTGCCAGCTCGCCTCAAGTGGGGGCCACCTACGAGCAGTACTTC
-,TRBV4-3,TRBJ1-6,-,CASSQESGGVRPLHF,TGCGCCAGCAGCCAAGAGTCGGGCGGGGTCCGACCCCTCCACTTT
-,TRBV7-2,TRBJ2-1,TRBD2,CASSLEGGGGYEQFF,TGTGCCAGCAGCTTAGAAGGCGGGGGGGGGTATGAGCAGTTCTTC